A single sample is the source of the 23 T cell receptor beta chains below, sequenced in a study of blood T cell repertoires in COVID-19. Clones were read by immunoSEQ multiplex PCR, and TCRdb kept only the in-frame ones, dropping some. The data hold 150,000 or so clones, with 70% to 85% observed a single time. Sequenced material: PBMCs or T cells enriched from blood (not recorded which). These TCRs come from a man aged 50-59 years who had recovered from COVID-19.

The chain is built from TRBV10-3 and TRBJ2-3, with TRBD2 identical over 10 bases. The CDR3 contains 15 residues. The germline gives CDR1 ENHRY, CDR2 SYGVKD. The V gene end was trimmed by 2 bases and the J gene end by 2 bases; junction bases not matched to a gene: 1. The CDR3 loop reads CAISETSGTTDTQYF. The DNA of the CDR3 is TGTGCCATCAGTGAGACTAGCGGGACCACAGATACGCAGTATTTT.

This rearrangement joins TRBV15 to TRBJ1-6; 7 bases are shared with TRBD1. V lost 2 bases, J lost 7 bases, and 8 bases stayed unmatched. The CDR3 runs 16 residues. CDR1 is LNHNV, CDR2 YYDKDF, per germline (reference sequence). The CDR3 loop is CATSRSPGQPNSPLHF. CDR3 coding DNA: TGTGCCACCAGCAGAAGCCCGGGACAGCCAAATTCACCCCTCCACTTT.

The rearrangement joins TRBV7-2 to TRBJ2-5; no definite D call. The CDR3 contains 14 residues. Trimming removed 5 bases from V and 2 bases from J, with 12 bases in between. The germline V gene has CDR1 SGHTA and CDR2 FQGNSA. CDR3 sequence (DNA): TGTGCCAGCAGCACCTTAACTACGCAAGAGACCCAGTACTTC. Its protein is CASSTLTTQETQYF.

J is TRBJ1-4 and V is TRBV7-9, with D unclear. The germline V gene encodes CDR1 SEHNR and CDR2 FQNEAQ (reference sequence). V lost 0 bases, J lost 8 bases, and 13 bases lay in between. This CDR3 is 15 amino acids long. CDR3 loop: CASSLARRSYEKLFF. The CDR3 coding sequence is TGTGCCAGCAGCTTAGCGCGAAGAAGCTACGAAAAACTGTTTTTT.

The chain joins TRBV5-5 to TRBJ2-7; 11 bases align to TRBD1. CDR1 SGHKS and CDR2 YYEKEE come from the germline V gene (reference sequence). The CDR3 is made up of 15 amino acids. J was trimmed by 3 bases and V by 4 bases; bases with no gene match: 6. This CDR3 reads CASSPWTGGIYEQYF. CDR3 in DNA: TGTGCCAGCAGCCCCTGGACAGGGGGCATCTACGAGCAGTACTTC.

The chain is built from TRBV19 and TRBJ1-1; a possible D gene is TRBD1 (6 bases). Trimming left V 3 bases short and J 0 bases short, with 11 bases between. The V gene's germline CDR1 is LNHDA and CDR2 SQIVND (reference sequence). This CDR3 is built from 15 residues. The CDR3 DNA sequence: TGTGCCAGTAGTATCGACAGGACCTTGAACACTGAAGCTTTCTTT. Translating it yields CASSIDRTLNTEAFF.

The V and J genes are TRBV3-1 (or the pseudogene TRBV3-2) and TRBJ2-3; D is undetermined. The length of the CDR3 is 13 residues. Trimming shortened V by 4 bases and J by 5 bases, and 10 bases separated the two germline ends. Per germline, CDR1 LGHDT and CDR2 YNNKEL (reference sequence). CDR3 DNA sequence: TGTGCCAGCAGCCCCCCCCGAGGAGATACGCAGTATTTT. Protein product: CASSPPRGDTQYF.

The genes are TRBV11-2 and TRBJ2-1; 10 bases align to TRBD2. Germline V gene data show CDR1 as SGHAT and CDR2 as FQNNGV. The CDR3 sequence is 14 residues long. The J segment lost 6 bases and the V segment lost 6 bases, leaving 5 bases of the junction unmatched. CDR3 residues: CASRLSGGANEQFF. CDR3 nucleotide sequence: TGTGCCAGCAGATTGAGCGGGGGGGCCAATGAGCAGTTCTTC.

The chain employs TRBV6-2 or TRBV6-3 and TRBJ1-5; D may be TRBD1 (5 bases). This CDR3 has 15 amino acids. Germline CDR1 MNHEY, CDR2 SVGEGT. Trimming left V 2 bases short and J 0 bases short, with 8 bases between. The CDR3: CASSYAQGSNQPQHF. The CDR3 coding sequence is TGTGCCAGCAGTTACGCCCAGGGTAGCAATCAGCCCCAGCATTTT.

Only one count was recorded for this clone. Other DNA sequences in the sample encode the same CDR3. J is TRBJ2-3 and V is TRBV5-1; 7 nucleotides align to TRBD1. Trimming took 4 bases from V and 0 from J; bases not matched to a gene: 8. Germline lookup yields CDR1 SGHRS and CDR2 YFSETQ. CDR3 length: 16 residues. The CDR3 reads CASSLRQGLSTDTQYF. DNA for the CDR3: TGCGCCAGCAGCCTCCGACAGGGTCTTAGCACAGATACGCAGTATTTT. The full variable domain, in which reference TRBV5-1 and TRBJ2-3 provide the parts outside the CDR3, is KAGVTQTPRYLIKTRGQQVTLSCSPISGHRSVSWYQQTPGQGLQFLFEYFSETQRNKGNFPGRFSGRQFSNSRSEMNVSTLELGDSALYLCASSLRQGLSTDTQYFGPGTRLTVL.

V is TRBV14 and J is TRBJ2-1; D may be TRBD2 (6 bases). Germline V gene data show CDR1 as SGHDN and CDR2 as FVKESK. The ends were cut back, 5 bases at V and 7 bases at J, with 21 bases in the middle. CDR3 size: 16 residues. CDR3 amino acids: CASSLMGPWGVNEQFF. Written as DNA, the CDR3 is TGTGCCAGCAGCTTAATGGGGCCGTGGGGGGTGAATGAGCAGTTCTTC.

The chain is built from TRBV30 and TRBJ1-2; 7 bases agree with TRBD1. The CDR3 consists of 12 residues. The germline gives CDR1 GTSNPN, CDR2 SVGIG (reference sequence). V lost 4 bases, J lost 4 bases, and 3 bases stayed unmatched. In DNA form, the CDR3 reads TGTGCCTGGATTCGGGACAGCTATGGCTACACCTTC. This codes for CAWIRDSYGYTF.

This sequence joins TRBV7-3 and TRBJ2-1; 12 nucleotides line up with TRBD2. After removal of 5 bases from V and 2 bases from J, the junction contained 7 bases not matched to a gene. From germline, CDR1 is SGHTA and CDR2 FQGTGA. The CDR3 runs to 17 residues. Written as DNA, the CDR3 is TGTGCCAGCAGCCCAACTAGCGGGGGGCCACCCTACAATGAGCAGTTCTTC. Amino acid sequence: CASSPTSGGPPYNEQFF.

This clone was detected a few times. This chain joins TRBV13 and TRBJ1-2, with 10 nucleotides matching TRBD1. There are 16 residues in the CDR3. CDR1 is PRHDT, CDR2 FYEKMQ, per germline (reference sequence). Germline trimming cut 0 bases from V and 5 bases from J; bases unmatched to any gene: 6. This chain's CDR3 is CASSLGGQGGQYGYTF. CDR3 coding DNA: TGTGCCAGCAGCTTAGGAGGACAGGGGGGGCAGTATGGCTACACCTTC.

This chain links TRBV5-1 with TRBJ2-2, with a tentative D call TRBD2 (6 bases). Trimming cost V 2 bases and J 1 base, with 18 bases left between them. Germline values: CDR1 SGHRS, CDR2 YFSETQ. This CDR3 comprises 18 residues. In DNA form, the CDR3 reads TGCGCCAGCAGCTTCGGACTCAGATGGGGGGAGAACACCGGGGAGCTGTTTTTT. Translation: CASSFGLRWGENTGELFF.

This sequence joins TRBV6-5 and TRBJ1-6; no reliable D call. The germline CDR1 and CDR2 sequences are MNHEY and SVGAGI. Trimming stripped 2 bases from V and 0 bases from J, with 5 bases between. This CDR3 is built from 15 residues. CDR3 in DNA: TGTGCCAGCAGTTACGAGGGCTCCTATAATTCACCCCTCCACTTT. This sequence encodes CASSYEGSYNSPLHF.

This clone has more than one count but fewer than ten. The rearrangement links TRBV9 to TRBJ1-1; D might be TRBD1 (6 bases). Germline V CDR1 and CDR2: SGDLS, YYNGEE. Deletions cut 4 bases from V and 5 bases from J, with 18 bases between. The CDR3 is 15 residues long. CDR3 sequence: CASSQLFQGFTEAFF. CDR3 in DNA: TGTGCCAGCAGCCAACTTTTCCAGGGGTTTACTGAAGCTTTCTTT.

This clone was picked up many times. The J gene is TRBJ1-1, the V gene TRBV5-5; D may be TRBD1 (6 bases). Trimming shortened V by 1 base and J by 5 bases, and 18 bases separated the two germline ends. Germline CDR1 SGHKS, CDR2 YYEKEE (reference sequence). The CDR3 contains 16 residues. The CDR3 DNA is TGTGCCAGCAGCTTGTCTGTCCGGGGGGCGCAGACTGAAGCTTTCTTT. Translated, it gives CASSLSVRGAQTEAFF.

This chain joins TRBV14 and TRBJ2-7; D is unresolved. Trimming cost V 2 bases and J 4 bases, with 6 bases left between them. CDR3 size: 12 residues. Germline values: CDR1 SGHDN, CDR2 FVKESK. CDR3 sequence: CASSQLGYEQYF. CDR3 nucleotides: TGTGCCAGCAGCCAACTCGGTTACGAGCAGTACTTC. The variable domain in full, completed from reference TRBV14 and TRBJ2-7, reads EAGVTQFPSHSVIEKGQTVTLRCDPISGHDNLYWYRRVMGKEIKFLLHFVKESKQDESGMPNNRFLAERTGGTYSTLKVQPAELEDSGVYFCASSQLGYEQYFGPGTRLTVT.

The CDR3 loop reads CASSLGIGQGQETQYF. In DNA, the CDR3 is TGCGCCAGCAGCTTGGGGATTGGGCAGGGCCAAGAGACCCAGTACTTC. V gene TRBV5-1 combines with J gene TRBJ2-5; D may be TRBD1 (5 bases). CDR3 size: 16 residues. Germline CDR1 reads SGHRS; CDR2 reads YFSETQ. Trimming stripped 0 bases from V and 1 base from J, with 13 bases between.

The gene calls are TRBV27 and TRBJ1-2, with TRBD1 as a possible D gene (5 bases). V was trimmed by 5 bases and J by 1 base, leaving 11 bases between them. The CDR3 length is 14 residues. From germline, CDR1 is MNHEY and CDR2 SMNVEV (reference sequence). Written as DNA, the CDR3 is TGTGCCAGCAGTCTCGGCCAGGGTAACTATGGCTACACCTTC. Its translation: CASSLGQGNYGYTF.

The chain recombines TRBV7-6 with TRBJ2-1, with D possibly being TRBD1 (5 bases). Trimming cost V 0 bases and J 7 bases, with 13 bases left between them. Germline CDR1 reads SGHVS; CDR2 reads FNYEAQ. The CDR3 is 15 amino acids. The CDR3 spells CASSLAKRGRNEQFF. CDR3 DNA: TGTGCCAGCAGCTTAGCGAAAAGGGGCCGGAATGAGCAGTTCTTC.

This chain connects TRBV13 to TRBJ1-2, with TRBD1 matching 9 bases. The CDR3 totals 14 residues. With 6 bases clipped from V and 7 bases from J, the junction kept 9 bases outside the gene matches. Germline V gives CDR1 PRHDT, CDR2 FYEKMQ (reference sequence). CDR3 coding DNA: TGTGCCAGCAGATGGCGAACAGGGGGCTTTGGCTACACCTTC. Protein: CASRWRTGGFGYTF.